The 11 T cell receptor beta chains below were found in one sample sequenced in a study of cytomegalovirus exposure and HLA in healthy donors. The PCR was carried out with 60 Vbeta primers and 13 Jbeta primers. Measured with immunoSEQ multiplex PCR; TCRdb has only the in-frame clones, and not every one. Altogether fewer than 250,000 clones are present, around 79% being singletons, with the ten largest covering 0.22%. Sequenced sample: PBMCs. These receptors came from a girl aged 2-10 years in good health and CMV-seronegative.

The chain is built from TRBV25-1 and TRBJ2-7; the match to TRBD2 covers 9 bases. Germline assignment: CDR1 MGHDK and CDR2 SYGVNS. The CDR3 sequence is 17 residues long. V was pared by 2 bases and J by 2 bases, with 10 bases of the junction left unmatched. The CDR3 sequence: CASSETHQAGGPYEQYF. The DNA for the CDR3 is TGTGCCAGCAGTGAAACGCACCAAGCGGGAGGCCCCTACGAGCAGTACTTC.

This clone has a handful of counts. This chain links TRBV20-1 with TRBJ2-5, with 8 positions matching TRBD1. This CDR3 contains 11 residues. The germline V gene has CDR1 DFQATT and CDR2 SNEGSKA (reference sequence). The junction had 2 bases not matched to a gene; V was cut back by 7 bases and J by 4 bases. The CDR3 DNA follows: TGCAGTGGGACAGGGCGAGAGACCCAGTACTTC. Translating gives CSGTGRETQYF.

This sequence joins TRBV6-1 and TRBJ1-1; 9 nucleotides agree with TRBD1. The V gene end was trimmed by 2 bases and the J gene end by 7 bases; junction bases not matched to a gene: 5. The CDR3 is made up of 14 amino acids. Germline lookup yields CDR1 MNHNS and CDR2 SASEGT. The CDR3 coding sequence is TGTGCCAGCAGTGAAAGCGACAGGGGGTATGAAGCTTTCTTT. This sequence encodes CASSESDRGYEAFF.

In this sample, this clone turned up once. CDR3 sequence reads: CASSQGLAGYAEQYF. CDR3 nucleotides: TGTGCCAGTAGTCAAGGACTAGCGGGATATGCCGAGCAGTACTTC. The chain has TRBV19 and TRBJ2-7; 12 bases agree with TRBD2. The V gene end was trimmed by 5 bases and the J gene end by 6 bases; junction bases not matched to a gene: 8. Per the germline V gene, CDR1 is LNHDA and CDR2 is SQIVND (reference sequence). The CDR3 loop spans 15 amino acids.

This rearrangement joins TRBV19 to TRBJ1-1; D unresolved. Trimming stripped 7 bases from V and 4 bases from J, with 16 bases between. CDR1 is LNHDA and CDR2 is SQIVND in the germline V gene (reference sequence). CDR3 length: 14 residues. This chain's CDR3 is CASTFNPQFTEAFF. The DNA of the CDR3 is TGTGCCAGTACCTTCAATCCACAGTTCACTGAAGCTTTCTTT.

Note on this clone: Its ends do not fully match the called genes, so a read error is possible. V gene TRBV7-9 combines with J gene TRBJ1-2, with D unclear. The CDR3 contains 17 residues. Germline V gives CDR1 SEHNR, CDR2 FQNEAQ (reference sequence). CDR3 in DNA: TGTTCCAGCAGCTCGTCGGATCGGATTGCAGAGCGCTATGGCTACACCTTC. This codes for CSSSSSDRIAERYGYTF.

This chain links TRBV7-6 with TRBJ2-2; 7 nucleotides agree with TRBD1. Trimming removed 2 bases from V and 4 bases from J; junction bases left unmatched: 7. Germline-derived CDR1 and CDR2 are SGHVS and FNYEAQ. The CDR3 is 16 residues long. The CDR3 sequence: CASSLRWKGATGELFF. The DNA for the CDR3 is TGTGCCAGCAGCTTAAGGTGGAAGGGGGCCACCGGGGAGCTGTTTTTT. The full variable domain, in which reference TRBV7-6 and TRBJ2-2 provide the parts outside the CDR3, is GAGVSQSPRYKVTKRGQDVALRCDPISGHVSLYWYRQALGQGPEFLTYFNYEAQQDKSGLPNDRFSAERPEGSISTLTIQRTEQRDSAMYRCASSLRWKGATGELFFGEGSRLTVL.

The rearrangement links TRBV19 to TRBJ1-2; 10 nucleotides line up with TRBD1. CDR3 length: 14 amino acids. V was clipped by 5 bases and J by 8 bases; unmatched bases: 8. Germline loops: CDR1 LNHDA, CDR2 SQIVND (reference sequence). The CDR3 nucleotides are TGTGCCAGTAGTTGGGGACAGGGGTTGAGCGGCTACACCTTC. Protein: CASSWGQGLSGYTF.

The chain uses TRBV23-1 and TRBJ1-1, with 8 bases lining up with TRBD1. TRBV23-1 is an open reading frame, and its role is uncertain. V shed 4 bases and J 7 bases; nucleotides not matched to a gene: 8. This CDR3 is built from 14 residues. DNA of the CDR3: TGCGCCAGCAGTCCCGACAGGGGTCAAAGTGAAGCTTTCTTT. It is translated as CASSPDRGQSEAFF.

This chain uses TRBV6-5 with TRBJ2-5, with 7 bases fitting TRBD1. The J call may be in error: the DNA end matches TRBJ2-7 better. Germline CDR1 MNHEY, CDR2 SVGAGI. CDR3 length equals 15 residues. Here the CDR3 DNA reads TGTGCCAGCAGTTCCCCAGACAGGGTGCTTTACGAGCAGTACTTC. This codes for CASSSPDRVLYEQYF.

There are a few counts of this clone. The chain joins TRBV28 to TRBJ2-7, with D unclear. The germline CDR1 and CDR2 sequences are MDHEN and SYDVKM. The CDR3 sequence is 13 residues long. With 6 bases removed from V and 2 bases from J, the gap between germline ends came to 11 bases. CDR3 sequence: CASRAPTTYEQYF. CDR3 coding DNA: TGTGCCAGCAGGGCTCCAACTACCTACGAGCAGTACTTC.